This T cell receptor (beta chain) was profiled in a study of Graves' ophthalmopathy and Graves' hyperthyroidism (dated by TCRdb to the late 2010s). As for the study more broadly: Stable hyperthyroidism was defined as no progression to ophthalmopathy within 18 months of follow-up. To tell Graves' ophthalmopathy apart from Graves' hyperthyroidism, and to predict which patients would progress to ophthalmopathy, the study relied on TCR beta repertoire signatures. In total, 120 to 150 blood samples were TCR-sequenced: 40 to 45 ophthalmopathy, roughly 80 hyperthyroidism and some 17 hyperthyroidism-to-ophthalmopathy patients. To explore V-J signatures that separate ophthalmopathy from hyperthyroidism, a discovery set of about a hundred patients was enrolled, consisting of approximately 45 with ophthalmopathy and around 57 with stable hyperthyroidism. An independent validation cohort comprised 18 hyperthyroidism patients and about 16 patients who later progressed from hyperthyroidism to ophthalmopathy. In about six hyperthyroidism patients, the T-cell repertoires found in thyroid tissue were compared with those found in blood. Following sampling, methimazole starting at 30 mg daily was administered to hyperthyroidism patients, and high-dose intravenous methylprednisolone was administered to ophthalmopathy patients.

This clonotype was recorded many times. Its antigen is not yet known. Base-call qualities are not available, and no considerably larger clone is one nucleotide away. Patients with hyperthyroidism were aged 18 to 65 years, had been newly diagnosed, and had a disease duration of less than 2 months. Patients with other autoimmune diseases, uncontrolled infections, pregnancy or lactation were excluded from the study. Diagnosis relied on clinical symptoms, serum thyroxine, TRAb, thyroid ultrasound and orbital computed tomography. Total RNA was extracted using Trizol reagent, and RNA quality was checked on an Agilent 2100 Bioanalyzer. General conclusions and limits of the study: In cross-validation, the 13-signature model distinguished ophthalmopathy from stable hyperthyroidism with less than 90% sensitivity and 81% to 82% specificity, while in the test set the corresponding values were about 80% and 75%. Most expanded thyroid clonotypes with a frequency above 0.001 also appeared in blood, which suggests that blood repertoires may reflect the immune response in the thyroid. In validation, the model predicted ophthalmopathy progression with about 71% sensitivity and 72.22% specificity; some 13 predicted patients were CT-confirmed with GO in a median of 6.5 months. Sample size was not statistically predetermined, and group allocation was not concealed from the investigators.

For repertoire sequencing, TCR beta CDR3 regions were amplified from RNA transcripts. The first round was an RT-PCR using HTBI primers with the Qiagen OneStep RT-PCR kit, and this first round was followed by a second-round multiplex PCR, then size selection and purification. Libraries were sequenced on an Illumina HiSeq2000 using paired-end 100 bp reads. As for how the authors treated the data: Reads were processed with SOAPnuke, discarding reads with adapters, uncalled bases, mean Phred below 15, or no exact constant-primer or identifier match. High-quality paired reads were merged with COPE v1.2.5. Each unique nucleotide sequence was treated as a clonotype, and MiTCR v1.1 was used to align the clonotypes to the IMGT TRB V, D and J references. The analysis was limited to V-J combinations with a frequency above 0.0001, which together covered 99.2% of repertoires. For each V-J combination, a TCR clonal expansion and chaos score was defined as F50 clonal expansion divided by the chaos observed in the TCRdist matrix. Welch's t-statistics and random forest were used to narrow the features down to 13 V-J combinations, which were then fed into a naive Bayes classifier. Thyroid-blood repertoire similarity was quantified with the Morisita-Horn index. TCRdb's own reprocessing of the public reads used fastp at Q25 and MiXCR and kept productive beta chains. Rows with a matching CDR3 protein are joined into one entry that keeps the most common DNA and genes. Clone size and V and J calls follow TCRdb, not the original study. This sample comprises around 1,200,000 distinct CDR3 sequences, 35% to 40% of them detected only once. The top ten clonotypes cover around 10% of the sample.

The germline ends are 20 bases apart after V is trimmed by 4 bases and J by 4 bases. Its CDR3 holds 17 amino acids, cysteine through phenylalanine. Left in the record is the CDR3 DNA by itself, 51 bases read in frame from the first base. CDR1 and CDR2, per the germline V gene, are SGHVS and FQNEAQ. Material: peripheral blood or thyroid tissue (not recorded which). This TCR was recovered from an adult man with Graves' hyperthyroidism. This chain joins TRBV7-8 to TRBJ1-3; a confident D gene designation cannot be given. At the DNA level, the sequence is TGTGCCAGCAGCTCCCCCAAGGTCGGTCCTCAAGGAAACACCATATATTTT. This encodes CASSSPKVGPQGNTIYF.